The 22 T cell receptor beta chains below come from one sample, sequenced in a study of monozygotic twins with inflammatory bowel disease. TCRdb re-called the 5' RACE reads and shows each CDR3 protein once, DNA omitted. The sample table sets out more than 75,000 distinct CDR3 sequences. The sequenced material came from blood. Every receptor here comes from a human donor with ulcerative colitis or Crohn's disease, or a healthy co-twin of an affected twin (not recorded which).

The CDR3 protein is CSATPGGTVPGYEQYF. The chain uses TRBV20-1 and TRBJ2-7; there is no DNA to check the TCRdb D call of TRBD2. This CDR3 has 16 amino acids. CDR1 is DFQATT, CDR2 SNEGSKA, per germline (reference sequence).

V is TRBV5-1 and J is TRBJ2-5; the D call from TCRdb, TRBD2, cannot be confirmed without DNA. The CDR3 contains 15 residues. The germline gives CDR1 SGHRS, CDR2 YFSETQ. CDR3 amino acids: CASSLSGGIQETQYF.

The chain joins TRBV20-1 to TRBJ2-7. Germline V gene lookup returns CDR1 DFQATT and CDR2 SNEGSKA (reference sequence). CDR3 size: 12 residues. The CDR3 here is CSARLGLYEQYF.

The genes are TRBV5-1 and TRBJ2-3; the TCRdb D gene call, TRBD1, has no DNA to confirm it. The CDR3 is 12 residues long. In germline, CDR1 is SGHRS, CDR2 YFSETQ. CDR3 residues: CASSFPPDTQYF.

The V and J genes are TRBV5-1 and TRBJ2-6. Germline values: CDR1 SGHRS, CDR2 YFSETQ. This CDR3 has 15 residues. CDR3 sequence: CATRREVSGANVLTF.

The CDR3 loop reads CASSPPAAGSVQPQHF. The chain recombines TRBV18 with TRBJ1-5. CDR1 and CDR2 from the germline V gene are KGHSH and LQKENI. The length of the CDR3 is 16 residues.

The chain uses TRBV5-1 and TRBJ1-3. The CDR3 length is 14 residues. From germline, CDR1 is SGHRS and CDR2 YFSETQ. The chain's CDR3 is CASSLGTSGNTIYF.

This chain links TRBV9 with TRBJ2-2; TCRdb proposes TRBD1, but this gene call is untestable without DNA. Germline values: CDR1 SGDLS, CDR2 YYNGEE. CDR3 length: 13 residues. CDR3 region: CASSRQSTGELFF.

The chain carries TRBV5-1 and TRBJ2-5; TCRdb's D call, TRBD2, is unchecked because there is no DNA. Germline loops: CDR1 SGHRS, CDR2 YFSETQ. The CDR3 consists of 15 residues. The CDR3 region is CASSLLGLAQETQYF.

J is TRBJ2-7 and V is TRBV5-1; without DNA, the TCRdb call of TRBD1 cannot be checked. Germline loops: CDR1 SGHRS, CDR2 YFSETQ. The CDR3 sequence is 13 residues long. CDR3 amino acids: CASSLTTGGEQYF. The full variable domain, rest sourced from reference TRBV5-1 and TRBJ2-7, is KAGVTQTPRYLIKTRGQQVTLSCSPISGHRSVSWYQQTPGQGLQFLFEYFSETQRNKGNFPGRFSGRQFSNSRSEMNVSTLELGDSALYLCASSLTTGGEQYFGPGTRLTVT.

CDR3 region: CSASNRAKTEAFF. The chain uses TRBV20-1 and TRBJ1-1; the D call of TRBD1 rests on TCRdb alone, since no DNA is present to check it. This CDR3 has 13 residues. From germline, CDR1 is DFQATT and CDR2 SNEGSKA (reference sequence).

The genes are TRBV27 and TRBJ1-4; TCRdb outputs TRBD1, but without DNA this stays unchecked. The CDR3 is 13 amino acids. In germline, CDR1 is MNHEY, CDR2 SMNVEV (reference sequence). The chain's CDR3 is CASSSGLNEKLFF.

The chain uses TRBV5-1 and TRBJ1-2. CDR3 length: 13 amino acids. Germline loops: CDR1 SGHRS, CDR2 YFSETQ. CDR3 residues: CASSLGVIGVTTF.

The chain joins TRBV11-2 to TRBJ1-2. The CDR3 is 12 residues long. Germline V gene data show CDR1 as SGHAT and CDR2 as FQNNGV. The CDR3 region is CASSSSANGYTF.

The V and J genes are TRBV18 and TRBJ1-5; TCRdb designates TRBD1, a call that cannot be tested without DNA. Germline V gene sequence: CDR1 KGHSH, CDR2 LQKENI. The CDR3 has 16 residues. This CDR3 reads CASSPRQMGGNQPQHF.

CDR3 in amino acids: CSARDMTGGHTIYF. The chain couples TRBV20-1 to TRBJ1-3; the D call of TRBD1 rests on TCRdb alone, since no DNA is present to check it. Germline lookup yields CDR1 DFQATT and CDR2 SNEGSKA (reference sequence). There are 14 residues in the CDR3.

The CDR3: CASSADIGGYGYTF. V gene TRBV18 combines with J gene TRBJ1-2. The CDR3 consists of 14 residues. CDR1 is KGHSH and CDR2 is LQKENI in the germline V gene. Variable domain in full (rest from reference TRBV18 and TRBJ1-2): NAGVMQNPRHLVRRRGQEARLRCSPMKGHSHVYWYRQLPEEGLKFMVYLQKENIIDESGMPKERFSAEFPKEGPSILRIQQVVRGDSAAYFCASSADIGGYGYTFGSGTRLTVV.

J is TRBJ1-1 and V is TRBV5-1. CDR3 length: 14 amino acids. Per the germline V gene, CDR1 is SGHRS and CDR2 is YFSETQ. Here the CDR3 reads CASSLGPLNTEAFF.

The gene calls are TRBV7-9 and TRBJ2-3. The CDR3 extends over 13 amino acids. CDR1 and CDR2 (germline): SEHNR, FQNEAQ (reference sequence). The CDR3 spells CASSLVVPDTQYF.

This sequence joins TRBV7-9 and TRBJ2-7; without DNA, the TCRdb call of TRBD2 cannot be checked. CDR3 length: 14 residues. The germline CDR1 and CDR2 sequences are SEHNR and FQNEAQ (reference sequence). The CDR3 loop reads CASSLAGGDYEQYF.

The chain is built from TRBV6-5 and TRBJ2-5; the TCRdb D gene call, TRBD1, has no DNA to confirm it. This CDR3 is built from 15 residues. The germline V gene has CDR1 MNHEY and CDR2 SVGAGI. The CDR3 is CASSYSRDSTETQYF.

The chain employs TRBV7-9 and TRBJ2-7. CDR1 SEHNR and CDR2 FQNEAQ come from the germline V gene (reference sequence). The CDR3 covers 15 residues. This CDR3 reads CASSPTAGSSYEQYF. The variable domain in full, with the rest retrieved from reference TRBV7-9 and TRBJ2-7, is DTGVSQNPRHKITKRGQNVTFRCDPISEHNRLYWYRQTLGQGPEFLTYFQNEAQLEKSRLLSDRFSAERPKGSFSTLEIQRTEQGDSAMYLCASSPTAGSSYEQYFGPGTRLTVT.